The next 32 T cell receptor beta chains were all read from a single sample in a study of T cell repertoires in cytomegalovirus infection. These receptors have no known antigen. Via MiXCR, TCRdb re-called the reads, giving one row per CDR3 protein. The repertoire has about 110,000 distinct CDR3 sequences, 10% of them found once; the top ten carry roughly 31%. The source material was PBMCs, sequenced either directly or after in vitro stimulation (not recorded which). The receptors here all came from a human donor in good health (CMV status not recorded). Some clones in this sample may be carry-over from other donors' samples.

This clonotype was counted at least ten times. CDR3 region: CASSPTSGVYEQYF. CDR3 sequence (DNA): TGTGCCAGCAGCCCGACGTCGGGAGTCTACGAGCAGTACTTC. The chain uses TRBV7-9 and TRBJ2-7; a possible D gene is TRBD2 (6 bases). With 5 bases removed from V and 3 bases from J, the gap between germline ends came to 14 bases. This CDR3 contains 14 residues. CDR1 is SEHNR and CDR2 is FQNEAQ in the germline V gene (reference sequence). Full variable domain (remainder filled in from reference TRBV7-9 and TRBJ2-7): DTGVSQNPRHKITKRGQNVTFRCDPISEHNRLYWYRQTLGQGPEFLTYFQNEAQLEKSRLLSDRFSAERPKGSFSTLEIQRTEQGDSAMYLCASSPTSGVYEQYFGPGTRLTVT.

This clonotype came up many times. One end of the junction varies from germline; a read error may be responsible. This sequence joins TRBV28 and TRBJ2-7; TRBD2 matches 16 bases. The CDR3 sequence is 17 residues long. Germline V gives CDR1 MDHEN, CDR2 SYDVKM. In DNA form, the CDR3 reads TGTGCCAGCACCTATGGGACTAGCGGGAGGGCCTCCCACGAGCAGTACTTC. It specifies CASTYGTSGRASHEQYF.

This clonotype was seen many times. V usage is TRBV19 and J usage is TRBJ1-2; D is possibly TRBD1 (5 bases). Germline-derived CDR1 and CDR2 are LNHDA and SQIVND (reference sequence). V was cut by 6 bases and J by 5 bases, with 13 bases left in between. The CDR3 consists of 13 residues. CDR3 sequence reads: CASSPDSLYGYTF. In nucleotides, the CDR3 is TGTGCCAGTAGCCCTGACAGTTTATATGGCTACACCTTC.

There are many counts of this clonotype. The chain has TRBV18 and TRBJ1-2, with D hard to call. Trimming shortened V by 2 bases and J by 3 bases, and 7 bases separated the two germline ends. Germline lookup yields CDR1 KGHSH and CDR2 LQKENI. The CDR3 loop spans 13 amino acids. The CDR3 DNA sequence: TGTGCCAGCTCACCAGGCGGGGACTATGGCTACACCTTC. It encodes CASSPGGDYGYTF. Using reference TRBV18 and TRBJ1-2 for the parts outside the CDR3, the full variable domain is NAGVMQNPRHLVRRRGQEARLRCSPMKGHSHVYWYRQLPEEGLKFMVYLQKENIIDESGMPKERFSAEFPKEGPSILRIQQVVRGDSAAYFCASSPGGDYGYTFGSGTRLTVV.

This clonotype was detected only a few times. V and J are TRBV30 and TRBJ1-2; D is uncertain. The CDR3 is 13 residues long. V was cut by 2 bases and J by 8 bases, with 15 bases left in between. CDR1 and CDR2 from the germline V gene are GTSNPN and SVGIG (reference sequence). CDR3 in DNA: TGTGCCTGGAGTCCCCCTCTACACTGGGGCTACACCTTC. It specifies CAWSPPLHWGYTF.

The chain is built from TRBV19 and TRBJ2-1; D remains ambiguous. Trimming shortened V by 0 bases and J by 5 bases, and 8 bases separated the two germline ends. The length of the CDR3 is 14 residues. CDR1 is LNHDA and CDR2 is SQIVND in the germline V gene (reference sequence). DNA of the CDR3: TGTGCCAGTAGTATAGATCTGGGAAACAATGAGCAGTTCTTC. Its protein is CASSIDLGNNEQFF.

The rearrangement joins TRBV11-2 to TRBJ1-6; no clear D gene. V was clipped by 5 bases and J by 13 bases, with 15 bases between them. There are 13 residues in the CDR3. The germline V gene has CDR1 SGHAT and CDR2 FQNNGV. The CDR3 loop reads CASSLHLSEPLHF. As DNA, the CDR3 is TGTGCCAGCAGCCTCCACCTTTCGGAGCCCCTCCACTTT.

J is TRBJ2-7 and V is TRBV7-2, with 10 bases aligning to TRBD2. With 0 bases clipped from V and 3 bases from J, the junction kept 2 bases outside the gene matches. The CDR3 has 15 amino acids. CDR1 and CDR2 (germline): SGHTA, FQGNSA. In DNA form, the CDR3 reads TGTGCCAGCAGCTTAGCTGGGACTAGCGACTACGAGCAGTACTTC. It encodes CASSLAGTSDYEQYF.

A few counts support this clonotype. The rearrangement uses TRBV27 and TRBJ2-1, with D unclear. Trimming took 6 bases from V and 2 from J, leaving 14 bases between them. Germline V gene sequence: CDR1 MNHEY, CDR2 SMNVEV (reference sequence). The CDR3 has 15 amino acids. CDR3 coding DNA: TGTGCCAGCAGGATCTTTGTGGGTCCCTACAATGAGCAGTTCTTC. As protein: CASRIFVGPYNEQFF.

This clonotype showed up just a few times. The chain employs TRBV7-9 and TRBJ1-6; the D gene is possibly TRBD1 (5 bases). The CDR3 spans 13 residues. Per the germline V gene, CDR1 is SEHNR and CDR2 is FQNEAQ (reference sequence). Between the trimmed V and J ends, which lost 8 bases and 7 bases, there was a span of 12 bases. CDR3 nucleotides: TGTGCCAGCCGGCAGGGAGGGAATTCACCCCTCCACTTT. Protein: CASRQGGNSPLHF.

At least ten counts were recorded for this clonotype. This chain connects TRBV19 to TRBJ2-1; D is perhaps TRBD2 (6 bases). Germline CDR1 is LNHDA and CDR2 is SQIVND (reference sequence). CDR3 length: 15 amino acids. V was pared by 3 bases and J by 2 bases, with 11 bases between. The CDR3 nucleotides read TGTGCCAGTAGTATTATCGGGAGAGCCTACAATGAGCAGTTCTTC. Protein product: CASSIIGRAYNEQFF.

This clonotype appeared many times. The chain links TRBV5-1 to TRBJ2-7, with 7 bases fitting TRBD1. CDR1 and CDR2 from the germline V gene are SGHRS and YFSETQ. The CDR3 has 15 amino acids. V dropped 8 bases and J dropped 2; count of bases not matched to a gene: 13. The CDR3 nucleotides read TGCGCCAGTCGCTACGGGACAGAGAATCCCTACGAGCAGTACTTC. This gives the protein CASRYGTENPYEQYF.

The chain has TRBV6-2 or TRBV6-3 and TRBJ1-1; D not resolved. The germline V and J ends were trimmed by 10 bases and 6 bases, with 18 bases remaining between them. From germline, CDR1 is MNHEY and CDR2 SVGEGT. This CDR3 comprises 13 residues. This CDR3 is CAIRYGRLAEAFF. As DNA, the CDR3 is TGTGCCATACGCTATGGGCGCTTAGCTGAAGCTTTCTTT.

This clonotype has a handful of counts. The rearrangement joins TRBV5-1 to TRBJ1-1, with D possibly TRBD1 on 5 matching bases. The germline gives CDR1 SGHRS, CDR2 YFSETQ. Trimming removed 0 bases from V and 11 bases from J, with 17 bases in between. The CDR3 has 14 amino acids. The CDR3 sequence: CASSLGGPGQRAFF. DNA of the CDR3: TGCGCCAGCAGCTTGGGGGGCCCGGGGCAAAGGGCTTTCTTT.

This clonotype was found many times. V and J are TRBV11-3 and TRBJ2-1; the match to TRBD2 covers 12 bases. J gave up 5 bases and V 0 bases, and 5 bases lay outside the gene matches. The germline V gene has CDR1 SGHNT and CDR2 YENEEA. The CDR3 is made up of 17 amino acids. DNA for the CDR3: TGTGCCAGCAGCTTAGACCCGACTAGCGGGAGAAACAATGAGCAGTTCTTC. The encoded protein is CASSLDPTSGRNNEQFF.

This clonotype was recorded a few times. V is TRBV28 and J is TRBJ1-5; D unresolved. CDR1 is MDHEN and CDR2 is SYDVKM in the germline V gene. V was trimmed by 6 bases and J by 1 base, leaving 10 bases between them. This CDR3 comprises 14 residues. The CDR3 is CASSRDNSNQPQHF. As DNA, the CDR3 is TGTGCCAGCAGCCGAGACAACAGCAATCAGCCCCAGCATTTT.

This rearrangement joins TRBV12-3 or TRBV12-4 to TRBJ1-2; D is uncertain. The CDR3 extends over 13 amino acids. V was cut by 6 bases and J by 4 bases, with 12 bases left in between. In nucleotides, the CDR3 is TGTGCCAGCAGGCGGTGGGCGAGCTATGGCTACACCTTC. Its translation: CASRRWASYGYTF.

The rearrangement joins TRBV11-2 to TRBJ1-1, with TRBD1 matching over 10 bases. Germline CDR1 SGHAT, CDR2 FQNNGV. The CDR3 runs to 17 residues. V shed 2 bases, J shed 5 bases, and the junction held 11 bases outside the gene matches. The CDR3 is CASSLLPGTGDHTEAFF. CDR3 DNA sequence: TGTGCCAGCAGCTTACTCCCGGGGACAGGGGACCATACTGAAGCTTTCTTT.

This clonotype was recorded at least ten times. The chain links TRBV5-5 to TRBJ2-1, with 13 positions matching TRBD2. The CDR3 contains 16 residues. The V and J ends lost 4 bases and 8 bases, in that order; junction bases with no gene match: 9. Looked up from germline, CDR1 is SGHKS and CDR2 is YYEKEE (reference sequence). CDR3 DNA sequence: TGTGCCAGCAGCGATTCCGGGACTAGCGGGGAGTATGAGCAGTTCTTC. Protein product: CASSDSGTSGEYEQFF.

This clonotype was recorded at least ten times. The rearrangement uses TRBV20-1 and TRBJ2-1; a possible D gene is TRBD2 (6 bases). Trimming removed 1 base at V and 2 bases at J, with 9 bases between. CDR3 size: 14 residues. CDR1 is DFQATT and CDR2 is SNEGSKA in the germline V gene (reference sequence). DNA for the CDR3: TGCAGTGCTAGAGCCGCGGGGCCCTACAATGAGCAGTTCTTC. Translating it yields CSARAAGPYNEQFF.

CDR3 DNA: TGTGCCAGTAGTTCGACTAGCGGGGTCACAGATACGCAGTATTTT. As protein: CASSSTSGVTDTQYF. This chain joins TRBV19 and TRBJ2-3, with 11 bases lining up with TRBD2. Per the germline V gene, CDR1 is LNHDA and CDR2 is SQIVND (reference sequence). CDR3 size: 15 residues. The J segment lost 2 bases and the V segment lost 5 bases, leaving 3 bases of the junction unmatched. The full variable domain, in which reference TRBV19 and TRBJ2-3 provide the parts outside the CDR3, is DGGITQSPKYLFRKEGQNVTLSCEQNLNHDAMYWYRQDPGQGLRLIYYSQIVNDFQKGDIAEGYSVSREKKESFPLTVTSAQKNPTAFYLCASSSTSGVTDTQYFGPGTRLTVL.

This clonotype turned up a few times. V gene TRBV25-1 combines with J gene TRBJ1-1; possibly TRBD1 for D (5 bases). Germline values: CDR1 MGHDK, CDR2 SYGVNS. Trimming removed 0 bases at V and 1 base at J, with 6 bases between. This CDR3 comprises 14 residues. This CDR3 reads CASSEYDRNTEAFF. The CDR3 coding sequence is TGTGCCAGCAGTGAATATGACAGGAACACTGAAGCTTTCTTT.

This clonotype was found many times. V gene TRBV6-1 combines with J gene TRBJ1-1; D perhaps matches TRBD1 (5 bases). V lost 4 bases, J lost 1 base, and 10 bases lay in between. Germline CDR1 is MNHNS and CDR2 is SASEGT. CDR3 length: 14 residues. As DNA, the CDR3 is TGTGCCAGCAGTGCGCCTGGGGGGAACACTGAAGCTTTCTTT. As protein: CASSAPGGNTEAFF.

The V and J genes are TRBV10-3 and TRBJ1-6; no firm D call. The CDR3 has 12 residues. The V gene lost 2 bases and the J gene lost 10 bases, with 6 bases spanning the gap. The V gene's germline CDR1 is ENHRY and CDR2 SYGVKD. The CDR3 here is CAISEGNSPLHF. The DNA of the CDR3 is TGTGCCATCAGTGAGGGGAACTCACCCCTCCACTTT.

This clonotype came up many times. The genes are TRBV28 and TRBJ1-4, with D unresolved. CDR1 MDHEN and CDR2 SYDVKM come from the germline V gene. Trimming left V 3 bases short and J 5 bases short, with 10 bases between. This CDR3 region has 14 residues. The CDR3 protein is CASSFLFSNEKLFF. As DNA, the CDR3 is TGTGCCAGCAGTTTCCTGTTCTCCAATGAAAAACTGTTTTTT. The full variable domain, in which reference TRBV28 and TRBJ1-4 provide the parts outside the CDR3, is DVKVTQSSRYLVKRTGEKVFLECVQDMDHENMFWYRQDPGLGLRLIYFSYDVKMKEKGDIPEGYSVSREKKERFSLILESASTNQTSMYLCASSFLFSNEKLFFGSGTQLSVL.

This clonotype was seen at least ten times. The V call is TRBV11-3, the J call TRBJ2-1, with 9 positions matching TRBD2. This CDR3 is 16 amino acids long. V shed 1 base, J shed 4 bases, and the junction held 5 bases outside the gene matches. Germline assignment: CDR1 SGHNT and CDR2 YENEEA. In nucleotides, the CDR3 is TGTGCCAGCAGCTTAGTAGGTCTAGCGGGATACAATGAGCAGTTCTTC. This encodes CASSLVGLAGYNEQFF.

This clonotype occurred many times. This sequence joins TRBV5-6 and TRBJ2-7; D unclear. CDR1 is SGHDT, CDR2 YYEEEE, per germline. Trimming shortened V by 4 bases and J by 1 base, and 12 bases separated the two germline ends. This CDR3 contains 14 residues. The CDR3 region has the DNA TGTGCCAGCAGCGAAGCCCGTTGGTCCTACGAGCAGTACTTC. Amino acid sequence: CASSEARWSYEQYF.

This clonotype has at least ten counts. The gene calls are TRBV25-1 and TRBJ1-1; 7 bases match TRBD1. CDR1 MGHDK and CDR2 SYGVNS come from the germline V gene. The CDR3 has 16 residues. J gave up 4 bases and V 4 bases, and 12 bases lay outside the gene matches. CDR3 sequence: CASSVSTGRAVTEAFF. DNA of the CDR3: TGTGCCAGCAGTGTCTCGACAGGGCGGGCGGTCACTGAAGCTTTCTTT.

This clonotype was seen ten or more times. The V call is TRBV7-9, the J call TRBJ1-5; D is possibly TRBD1 (5 bases). CDR3 size: 18 residues. Trimming left V 5 bases short and J 3 bases short, with 23 bases between. Per the germline V gene, CDR1 is SEHNR and CDR2 is FQNEAQ (reference sequence). The chain's CDR3 is CASSLGRGANLNNQPQHF. The DNA of the CDR3 is TGTGCCAGCAGCCTAGGGAGGGGCGCGAATTTGAACAATCAGCCCCAGCATTTT.

This clonotype was found many times. The rearrangement joins TRBV7-8 to TRBJ2-7, with D hard to call. This CDR3 is 13 amino acids long. Germline CDR1 reads SGHVS; CDR2 reads FQNEAQ. V was trimmed by 1 base and J by 4 bases, leaving 8 bases between them. The CDR3 nucleotides are TGTGCCAGCAGCTTAGTGATGGGTTACGAGCAGTACGTC. Amino acid sequence: CASSLVMGYEQYV.

This clonotype was picked up many times. V usage is TRBV7-2 and J usage is TRBJ2-3, with 13 bases aligning to TRBD2. V dropped 4 bases and J dropped 7; count of bases not matched to a gene: 11. CDR3 length: 17 residues. Germline values: CDR1 SGHTA, CDR2 FQGNSA. CDR3 residues: CASSSPWTSGSPHTQYF. The CDR3 DNA reads as TGTGCCAGCAGCTCGCCCTGGACTAGCGGGAGTCCGCATACGCAGTATTTT.

This clonotype has more than one count but fewer than ten. This may be a read error: a much more frequent sequence differs by one nucleotide. The chain combines TRBV7-2 with TRBJ2-7; TRBD2 aligns across 7 bases. Germline V gene data show CDR1 as SGHTA and CDR2 as FQGNSA. CDR3 length: 15 residues. V lost 5 bases and J lost 7; bases outside the gene matches: 14. In DNA form, the CDR3 reads TGTGCCAGCAGCCCAGCGGGAACCGGTCCGAGTGAGCAGTACTTC. This gives the protein CASSPAGTGPSEQYF.